A selection of T cell receptor beta chains follows, all from one sample in a study of blood T cell repertoires in COVID-19. The table came from immunoSEQ multiplex PCR; TCRdb's copy has only in-frame clones and leaves some out. The table shows a few hundred thousand clones, with approximately 90% occurring only once. The sequenced material came from peripheral blood. These receptors were collected from a man aged 25 to 40 with acute or convalescent COVID-19. Both conserved end residues are part of each CDR3. A D gene is named only where the DNA matches it firmly. Expanded clones are given a class, and other clones once, few, many or no size at all.

V gene	clone size	D gene	J gene	CDR3 DNA	CDR3 protein
TRBV27	-	-	TRBJ1-6	TGTGCCAGCAGTTCCACTAAGAGCTCCTATAATTCACCCCTCCACTTT	CASSSTKSSYNSPLHF
TRBV18	-	TRBD2	TRBJ2-4	TGTGCCAGCTCTTACGAGGGACTAGCGGCAATAGCCAAAAACATTCAGTACTTC	CASSYEGLAAIAKNIQYF
TRBV3-1/TRBV3-2	-	-	TRBJ1-2	TGTGCCAGCAGCTCCCTAATCCATGGCTACACCTTC	CASSSLIHGYTF
TRBV5-4	-	-	TRBJ2-1	TGTGCCAGCAGCCCGGACTACTACAATGAGCAGTTCTTC	CASSPDYYNEQFF
TRBV29-1	-	-	TRBJ2-2	TGCAGCGTTCGCAGACTAAACACCGGGGAGCTGTTTTTT	CSVRRLNTGELFF
TRBV11-2	once	TRBD1	TRBJ1-1	TGTGCCAGCAGCCCCCGGACAGGGTGGGGCACTGAAGCTTTCTTT	CASSPRTGWGTEAFF
TRBV28	-	-	TRBJ1-5	TGTGCCAGCCGTCGTCACTACAGGGAAAGCAATCAGCCCCAGCATTTT	CASRRHYRESNQPQHF
TRBV5-1	-	-	TRBJ1-1	TGCGCCAGCAGCTCCGTGTCGCGAGACACTGAAGCTTTCTTT	CASSSVSRDTEAFF
TRBV6-5	-	TRBD2	TRBJ2-7	TGTGCCACCTTGAGCGGGACGGGCTACGAGCAGTACTTC	CATLSGTGYEQYF
TRBV28	-	-	TRBJ1-5	TGTGCCAGCAGTTTATCGCGTCCCGGTATACGGGGTCAGCCCCAGCATTTT	CASSLSRPGIRGQPQHF
TRBV24-1	-	-	TRBJ1-6	TGTGCCACCCACCCCGGGTCACCCCTCCACTTT	CATHPGSPLHF
TRBV7-9	-	-	TRBJ1-1	TGTGCCAGCAGCCTATTATCGACAGAAGGCACTGAAGCTTTCTTT	CASSLLSTEGTEAFF
TRBV29-1	-	-	TRBJ1-3	TGCAGCGTTGGAATACAGGGACATGGAAACACCATATATTTT	CSVGIQGHGNTIYF
TRBV5-1	once	-	TRBJ2-2	TGCGCCAGCGGTAGGGGTTCCGGGGAGCTGTTTTTT	CASGRGSGELFF
TRBV3-1/TRBV3-2	once	-	TRBJ1-2	TGTGCCAGCAGCCCAGGACAGTTCGGCAATAACTATGGCTACACCTTC	CASSPGQFGNNYGYTF
TRBV6-5	-	-	TRBJ1-1	TGTGCCAGCACGTATCACCCGGGCACTGAAGCTTTCTTT	CASTYHPGTEAFF
TRBV12-5	-	-	TRBJ1-1	TGTGCTAGCCTTGCAATGGGGGCCGGTTTCTTT	CASLAMGAGFF
TRBV12-3/TRBV12-4	-	-	TRBJ1-6	TGTGCCAGCAGTGGACAGTCGACGGCATCCCTCCACTTT	CASSGQSTASLHF
TRBV5-4	-	TRBD2	TRBJ2-3	TGTGCCAGCAGCTTCTCGATAGCAGCGGGGGGGCCCTCCCCAGATACGCAGTATTTT	CASSFSIAAGGPSPDTQYF
TRBV5-5	-	TRBD2	TRBJ2-1	TGTGCCAGCAGCCCCAGGACTAGCGGGAGTTCGGGCTCCTACAATGAGCAGTTCTTC	CASSPRTSGSSGSYNEQFF
TRBV30	once	TRBD1	TRBJ1-2	TGTGCCTGGAGTAGTCGGGACAGCCAGGGCTACACCTTC	CAWSSRDSQGYTF
TRBV28	-	TRBD2	TRBJ2-3	TGTGCCAGCAGTCCCTTCTCTAGCGGGGGGCCCACAGATACGCAGTATTTT	CASSPFSSGGPTDTQYF
TRBV18	-	-	TRBJ1-2	TGTGCCAGCTCACCGGGGCATAACTATGGCTACACCTTC	CASSPGHNYGYTF
TRBV10-3	-	TRBD2	TRBJ2-2	TGTGCCATCAGTGAGCCGACACCGGGACTAGTTAGACCCGGGGAGCTGTTTTTT	CAISEPTPGLVRPGELFF
TRBV28	few	TRBD2	TRBJ2-1	TGTGCCAGCAGGCTAGCGGGGGCCGACAATGAGCAGTTCTTC	CASRLAGADNEQFF
TRBV25-1	-	-	TRBJ1-2	TGTGCCAGCAGTGTACAGAGCTATGGCTACACCTTC	CASSVQSYGYTF
TRBV7-9	-	-	TRBJ1-2	TGTGCCAGCAGCTTAGCGGGGGGGAAGGATGGCTACACCTTC	CASSLAGGKDGYTF
TRBV19	once	-	TRBJ2-7	TGTGCCAGTAGTCGGGGTCTCACTATATTGACTGCCGAGCAGTACTTC	CASSRGLTILTAEQYF
TRBV28	once	TRBD1	TRBJ2-7	TGTGCCAGCAGTTTGACAGGGGGCCACCTCGAGCAGTACTTC	CASSLTGGHLEQYF
TRBV11-3	-	-	TRBJ1-3	TGTGCCAGCAGAAGGTCAGGGGATCACCTTTATGGAAACACCATATATTTT	CASRRSGDHLYGNTIYF
TRBV6-6	-	-	TRBJ1-1	TGTGCCAGCAGTACCCAGGGTTACACTGAAGCTTTCTTT	CASSTQGYTEAFF
TRBV11-2	-	-	TRBJ1-3	TGTGCCAGCAGCTTATCCAGGGGCCCTGGAAACACCATATATTTT	CASSLSRGPGNTIYF
TRBV19	-	-	TRBJ1-1	TGTGCCAGTAGTATGGGGGCCCACACTGAAGCTTTCTTT	CASSMGAHTEAFF
TRBV6-4	-	-	TRBJ2-2	TGTGCCAGCAGTCCCCAGGGGACGAACACCGGGGAGCTGTTTTTT	CASSPQGTNTGELFF
TRBV6-5	-	-	TRBJ2-3	TGTGCCAGCACCTATCTGGATACGCAGTATTTT	CASTYLDTQYF
TRBV4-1	-	TRBD2	TRBJ2-2	TGCGCCAGCAGCCAAGGGGTAGGGACTAGAGACACCGGGGAGCTGTTTTTT	CASSQGVGTRDTGELFF
TRBV9	-	TRBD2	TRBJ2-3	TGTGCCAGCAGCGTAGCAGCGGGAGGGGTGACAGATACGCAGTATTTT	CASSVAAGGVTDTQYF
TRBV5-1	-	TRBD1	TRBJ1-5	TGCGCCAGCAGGGCAGGGGGTAAACAGCCCCAGCATTTT	CASRAGGKQPQHF
TRBV7-8	-	-	TRBJ1-2	TGTGCCAGCAGCTTAGGACAGGTTTTTTCTGGCTACACCTTC	CASSLGQVFSGYTF
TRBV28	-	TRBD1	TRBJ1-5	TGTGCCAGCAGTTTCCTGGGGTCAGGGGGGATTTATAGCAATCAGCCCCAGCATTTT	CASSFLGSGGIYSNQPQHF
TRBV5-8	-	-	TRBJ1-1	TGTGCCAGCAGCTTCATATACGGGAACACTGAAGCTTTCTTT	CASSFIYGNTEAFF
TRBV6-1	-	TRBD1	TRBJ1-5	TGTGCCAGCAGTGGGACTCCGGGACAGGGGATAGGCAATCAGCCCCAGCATTTT	CASSGTPGQGIGNQPQHF
TRBV3-1/TRBV3-2	-	-	TRBJ1-1	TGTGCCAGCAGCCAAGAAAAGGGAGGATCTTTCTTT	CASSQEKGGSFF
TRBV29-1	-	-	TRBJ2-1	TGCAGCGGACGAGTACAGGGACCACCCTACAATGAGCAGTTCTTC	CSGRVQGPPYNEQFF
TRBV19	-	-	TRBJ2-2	TGTGCCACCCCGAAATCCCCGGTGAGGGAGGACACCGGGGAGCTGTTTTTT	CATPKSPVREDTGELFF
TRBV18	-	-	TRBJ1-4	TGTGCCAGCTCAGAGGTGACGTATGAAAAACTGTTTTTT	CASSEVTYEKLFF
TRBV3-1/TRBV3-2	-	TRBD1	TRBJ1-1	TGTGCCAGCAGCTCGGGGACAGTCACTGAAGCTTTCTTT	CASSSGTVTEAFF
TRBV5-1	-	-	TRBJ1-3	TGCGCCAGCTCCGAAGGAGGTACGGACACCATATATTTT	CASSEGGTDTIYF
TRBV19	-	TRBD1	TRBJ1-2	TGTGCCAGTAGGGACAGGCCAAATATTCGGGCCTATGGCTACACCTTC	CASRDRPNIRAYGYTF
TRBV6-5	-	-	TRBJ2-7	TGTGCCACACAACAAGCGGGCACCTACGAGCAGTACTTC	CATQQAGTYEQYF
TRBV4-1	-	TRBD1	TRBJ2-7	TGCGCCAGCAGCCAAGCGGACAGGAATATTTACGAGCAGTACTTC	CASSQADRNIYEQYF
TRBV5-1	-	TRBD1	TRBJ1-6	TGCGCCAGCAGCTTGGATACTCGACAGGGCTACTCACCCCTCCACTTT	CASSLDTRQGYSPLHF
TRBV19	-	-	TRBJ1-2	TGTGCCAGTAGTGAGCAGGGGAGCTCCTATGGCTACACCTTC	CASSEQGSSYGYTF